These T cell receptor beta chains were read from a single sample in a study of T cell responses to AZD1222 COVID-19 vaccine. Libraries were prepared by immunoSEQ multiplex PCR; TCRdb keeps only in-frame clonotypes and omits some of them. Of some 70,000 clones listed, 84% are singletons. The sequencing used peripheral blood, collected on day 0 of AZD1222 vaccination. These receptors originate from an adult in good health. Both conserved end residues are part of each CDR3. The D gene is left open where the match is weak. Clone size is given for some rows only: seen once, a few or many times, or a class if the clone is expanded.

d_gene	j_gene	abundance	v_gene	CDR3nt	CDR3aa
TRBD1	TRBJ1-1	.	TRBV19	TGTGCCAGTAGAGAGACAGGGGGCCGGACTGAAGCTTTCTTT	CASRETGGRTEAFF
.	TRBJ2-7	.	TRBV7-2	TGTGCCAGCAGCCCTAGGGCGGCGGGGAATGAGCAGTACTTC	CASSPRAAGNEQYF
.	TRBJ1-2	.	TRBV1	TGCACCAGCAGCCCGCGCCGGGGGACAGCCTATGGCTACACCTTC	CTSSPRRGTAYGYTF
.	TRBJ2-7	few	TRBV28	TGTGCCAGCAGTTTAGGCGGGGTGGGCTCCTACGAGCAGTACTTC	CASSLGGVGSYEQYF
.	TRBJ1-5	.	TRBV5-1	TGCGCCAGCAGCCCCGACTATAGCAATCAGCCCCAGCATTTT	CASSPDYSNQPQHF
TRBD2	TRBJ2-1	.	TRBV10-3	TGTGCCATCAGTGCCGCGGGGACTAGCGGGGGTTTAAATGAGCAGTTCTTC	CAISAAGTSGGLNEQFF
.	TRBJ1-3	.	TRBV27	TGTGCCAGCAGCTCCAGGGTATCTGGAAACACCATATATTTT	CASSSRVSGNTIYF
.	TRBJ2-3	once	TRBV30	TGTGCCTGGAGTGTACTCGTCCCCACAGATACGCAGTATTTT	CAWSVLVPTDTQYF
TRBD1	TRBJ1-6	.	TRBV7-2	TGTGCCAGCAGGGGACAGGGGCGGTCACCCCTCCACTTT	CASRGQGRSPLHF
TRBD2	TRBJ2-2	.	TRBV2	TGTGCCAGCAGAGGGACTAGCAATACCGGGGAGCTGTTTTTT	CASRGTSNTGELFF
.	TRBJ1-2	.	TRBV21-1	TGTGCCAGCCCCGCGGGCACCTACCCTAACTATGGCTACACCTTC	CASPAGTYPNYGYTF
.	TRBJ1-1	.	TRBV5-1	TGCGCCAGCAGCTATAGAGGTTCGAACACTGAAGCTTTCTTT	CASSYRGSNTEAFF
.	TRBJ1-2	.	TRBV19	TGTGCCAGTAGCATCACAGGGATCGGAATTTATGGCTACACCTTC	CASSITGIGIYGYTF
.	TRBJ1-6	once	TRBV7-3	TGTGCCAGCAGCTTTGACAGTCCATTTTCACCCCTCCACTTT	CASSFDSPFSPLHF
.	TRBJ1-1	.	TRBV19	TGTGCCAGTAGTATAACCGGTGGACTGAACACTGAAGCTTTCTTT	CASSITGGLNTEAFF
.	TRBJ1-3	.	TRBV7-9	TGTGCCAGCAGCTTAGAACGGGGAAACACCATATATTTT	CASSLERGNTIYF
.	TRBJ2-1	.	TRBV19	TGTGCCAGTAGCCCGGGAAGGGCTGAGCAGTTCTTC	CASSPGRAEQFF
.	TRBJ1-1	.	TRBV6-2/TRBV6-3	TGTGCCAGCACCCCCTGGGGGATGCGGACTGAAGCTTTCTTT	CASTPWGMRTEAFF
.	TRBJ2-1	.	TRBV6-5	TGTGCCAGCAGTTACTCAGGGGCTGCCAATGAGCAGTTCTTC	CASSYSGAANEQFF
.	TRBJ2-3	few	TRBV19	TGTGCCAGTAGTATAGGTAGGGGGGCCACAGATACGCAGTATTTT	CASSIGRGATDTQYF
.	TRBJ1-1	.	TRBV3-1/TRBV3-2	TGTGCCAGCAGCCAACTCACAGAGAACACTGAAGCTTTCTTT	CASSQLTENTEAFF
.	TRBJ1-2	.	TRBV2	TGTGCCAGCAGTGAAGCTCAGGGAAGCTATGGCTACACCTTC	CASSEAQGSYGYTF
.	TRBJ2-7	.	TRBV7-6	TGTGCCAGCAGCCCCCTGAAGAGACAGGACCTTAGGAGCTCCTACGAGCAGTACTTC	CASSPLKRQDLRSSYEQYF
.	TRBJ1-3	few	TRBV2	TGTGCCAGCAAGGAGGGGAGCACTGGAAACACCATATATTTT	CASKEGSTGNTIYF
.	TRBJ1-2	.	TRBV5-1	TGCGCCAGCAGCGCTTCAGGGAACGGCTACACCTTC	CASSASGNGYTF
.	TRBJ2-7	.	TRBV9	TGTGCCAGCAGCGTAGCGGGGGGCCCCTACGAGCAGTACTTC	CASSVAGGPYEQYF
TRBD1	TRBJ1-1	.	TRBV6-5	TGTGCCAGCAGTTACCAGGGGGGGGGTAACACTGAAGCTTTCTTT	CASSYQGGGNTEAFF
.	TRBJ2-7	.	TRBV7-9	TGTGCCAGCAGCCGGGACACCTCCTACGAGCAGTACTTC	CASSRDTSYEQYF
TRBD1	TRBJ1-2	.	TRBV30	TGTGCCTGGAGTGTTGGACAGGGGGCTGGTGGCTACACCTTC	CAWSVGQGAGGYTF
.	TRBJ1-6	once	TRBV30	TGTGCCTGGAGTGTGAGGACTACAGGGAAATATAATTCACCCCTCCACTTT	CAWSVRTTGKYNSPLHF
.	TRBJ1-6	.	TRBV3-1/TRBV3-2	TGTGCCAGCAGCCACCGGGACCGCGTCAATAATTCACCCCTCCACTTT	CASSHRDRVNNSPLHF
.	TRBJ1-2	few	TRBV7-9	TGTGCCAGCAGCTTATTCCCTCAGTTCTATGGCTACACCTTC	CASSLFPQFYGYTF
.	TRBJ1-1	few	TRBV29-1	TGCAGCGTTGTGGCTCGGGATCGGGGGGCTTTCTTT	CSVVARDRGAFF
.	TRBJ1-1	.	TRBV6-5	TGTGCCACCCAGGGCGGCCGGAACACTGAAGCTTTCTTT	CATQGGRNTEAFF
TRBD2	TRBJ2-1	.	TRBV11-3	TGTGCCAGCAGCCCAACTAGCGTTCCTCGTTCTGAGCAGTTCTTC	CASSPTSVPRSEQFF
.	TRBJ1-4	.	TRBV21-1	TGTGCCAGCAGCAAAGGAGGGGGCCAGAGGGCTAATGAAAAACTGTTTTTT	CASSKGGGQRANEKLFF
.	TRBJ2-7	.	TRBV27	TGTGCCGGAACGGGCGGCCTCCCCTACGAGCAGTACTTC	CAGTGGLPYEQYF
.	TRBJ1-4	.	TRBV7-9	TGTGCCAGCAGCTTAACTACAACTAATGAAAAACTGTTTTTT	CASSLTTTNEKLFF
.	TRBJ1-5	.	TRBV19	TGTGCCAGTAGTTCATTAGGGGGTAATCAGCCCCAGCATTTT	CASSSLGGNQPQHF
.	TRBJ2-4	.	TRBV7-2	TGTGCCAGCAGCTTATACGAAAGAAACATTCAGTACTTC	CASSLYERNIQYF
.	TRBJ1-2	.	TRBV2	TGTGCCAGCAGTGAACGCCCGCAGCCGAACTATGGCTACACCTTC	CASSERPQPNYGYTF
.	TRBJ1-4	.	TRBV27	TGTGCCAGTAAACCCACCGAGGACGGCGAAAAACTGTTTTTT	CASKPTEDGEKLFF
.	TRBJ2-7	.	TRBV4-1	TGCGCCAGCAGCCAAGATTTCAGGGTGTATGGCGAGCAGTACTTC	CASSQDFRVYGEQYF
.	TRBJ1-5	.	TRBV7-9	TGTGCCAGCACCCGGGGGCCTAGTAACAATCAGCCCCAGCATTTT	CASTRGPSNNQPQHF
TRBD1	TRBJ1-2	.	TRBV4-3	TGCGCCAGCAGCCCGGCACAGGGGTATGGCTACACCTTC	CASSPAQGYGYTF
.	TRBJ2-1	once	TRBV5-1	TGCGCCAGCAGCTTGGGGGGGTCGAGCTCCTACAATGAGCAGTTCTTC	CASSLGGSSSYNEQFF
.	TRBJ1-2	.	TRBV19	TGTGCCAGTAGTATAGGGGCCTCGAACTATGGCTACACCTTC	CASSIGASNYGYTF
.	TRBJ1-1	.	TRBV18	TGTGCCAGCTCACCATCTTCGCTTGAAGCTTTCTTT	CASSPSSLEAFF
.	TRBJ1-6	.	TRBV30	TGTGCCTCGAAGGACGGCTCCTATAATTCACCCCTCCACTTT	CASKDGSYNSPLHF
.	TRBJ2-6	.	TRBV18	TGTGCCAGCTCACCAGGCGGGCCTGGGGCCAACGTCCTGACTTTC	CASSPGGPGANVLTF
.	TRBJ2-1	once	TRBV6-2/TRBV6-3	TGTGCCAGCAGCCTTGAGGGTGCCCCCTACAATGAGCAGTTCTTC	CASSLEGAPYNEQFF
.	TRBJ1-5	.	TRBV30	TGTGCCTGGAGTTTTAACAGGGGCAATCAGCCCCAGCATTTT	CAWSFNRGNQPQHF
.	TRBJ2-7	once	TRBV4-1	TGCGCCAGCAGCCAATTGGGGAGCCACGAGCAGTACTTC	CASSQLGSHEQYF
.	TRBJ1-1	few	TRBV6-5	TGTGCCAGCAGTTATGGGGTGTGGGGAGGGAGAACTGAAGCTTTCTTT	CASSYGVWGGRTEAFF